This is a list of T cell receptor beta chains from one sample in a study of T cells in Graves' hyperthyroidism and ophthalmopathy. TCRdb re-called the multiplex PCR reads with MiXCR, one entry per CDR3 protein. The table shows about 360,000 distinct CDR3 sequences, with around 13% occurring only once. Specimen: blood. The receptors shown here come from a woman aged 18-29 years with Graves' hyperthyroidism. CDR3s include the opening cysteine and the closing phenylalanine or tryptophan. The order of the fields is V gene, D gene, clone size, J gene, CDR3 DNA, CDR3 protein. A D gene is named only where the DNA matches it firmly. Rows may omit the clone size; those that give it use once, few, many or a size class.

v_gene: TRBV27; d_gene: .; abundance: .; j_gene: TRBJ2-7; CDR3nt: TGTGCCAGCAGTTGGGGGCCAGACGAGCAGTACTTC; CDR3aa: CASSWGPDEQYF
v_gene: TRBV20-1; d_gene: .; abundance: .; j_gene: TRBJ2-5; CDR3nt: TGCAGTGTACGCAGGACACAGAAAGAGACCCAGTACTTC; CDR3aa: CSVRRTQKETQYF
v_gene: TRBV5-8; d_gene: .; abundance: many; j_gene: TRBJ1-1; CDR3nt: TGTGCCAGCAGCCTCGGGGCAGGGGAGGACACTGAAGCTTTCTTT; CDR3aa: CASSLGAGEDTEAFF
v_gene: TRBV20-1; d_gene: .; abundance: many; j_gene: TRBJ1-5; CDR3nt: TGCAGTGCTAGAGACGGGTCGGAGCCCCAGCATTTT; CDR3aa: CSARDGSEPQHF
v_gene: TRBV6-6; d_gene: .; abundance: many; j_gene: TRBJ2-4; CDR3nt: TGTGCCAGCAGTTACTCGGAGGAACTAAACATTCAGTACTTC; CDR3aa: CASSYSEELNIQYF
v_gene: TRBV5-6; d_gene: .; abundance: few; j_gene: TRBJ1-5; CDR3nt: TGTGCCAGCAGCCGGGGAGTTAGCAATCAGCCCCAGCATTTT; CDR3aa: CASSRGVSNQPQHF
v_gene: TRBV19; d_gene: TRBD2; abundance: .; j_gene: TRBJ2-1; CDR3nt: TGTGCCAGTAAGGATAGTCTGGGGCGGGAGGAATCCTACAATGAGCAGTTCTTC; CDR3aa: CASKDSLGREESYNEQFF
v_gene: TRBV7-2; d_gene: TRBD2; abundance: many; j_gene: TRBJ2-3; CDR3nt: TGTGCCAGCAGCTCAAGTCTAGCGGGTCCAGATACGCAGTATTTT; CDR3aa: CASSSSLAGPDTQYF
v_gene: TRBV7-9; d_gene: TRBD2; abundance: many; j_gene: TRBJ2-3; CDR3nt: TGTGCCAGCACCTTAGGACGCGGGAGGGCTAACACAGATACGCAGTATTTT; CDR3aa: CASTLGRGRANTDTQYF
v_gene: TRBV27; d_gene: TRBD2; abundance: many; j_gene: TRBJ2-2; CDR3nt: TGTGCCAGCAGCAGCGGGGGGAGGACCGGGGAGCTGTTTTTT; CDR3aa: CASSSGGRTGELFF
v_gene: TRBV7-9; d_gene: TRBD2; abundance: many; j_gene: TRBJ2-1; CDR3nt: TGTGCCAGCAGCTACCCGTATAGCGGGAGATTCAATGAGCAGTTCTTC; CDR3aa: CASSYPYSGRFNEQFF
v_gene: TRBV29-1; d_gene: .; abundance: many; j_gene: TRBJ1-4; CDR3nt: TGCAGCGTTGGTTGGAGGGCTAATGAAAAACTGTTTTTT; CDR3aa: CSVGWRANEKLFF
v_gene: TRBV6-1; d_gene: .; abundance: many; j_gene: TRBJ1-1; CDR3nt: TGTGCCAGCAGTGAAATCACAGGATCCAGGTCTGAAGCTTTCTTT; CDR3aa: CASSEITGSRSEAFF
v_gene: TRBV7-3; d_gene: .; abundance: .; j_gene: TRBJ1-3; CDR3nt: TGTGCCAGCAGCTTAACAGTCGCAGGGGCTGGAAACACCATATATTTT; CDR3aa: CASSLTVAGAGNTIYF
v_gene: TRBV12-3/TRBV12-4; d_gene: .; abundance: many; j_gene: TRBJ2-1; CDR3nt: TGTGCCAGCAGGACGCCCCAAGGACATTCGTTCTTC; CDR3aa: CASRTPQGHSFF
v_gene: TRBV10-3; d_gene: .; abundance: many; j_gene: TRBJ2-3; CDR3nt: TGTGCCACCGCCCCTGGGGCCGGGGCCGAGGATACGCAGTATTTT; CDR3aa: CATAPGAGAEDTQYF
v_gene: TRBV12-3/TRBV12-4; d_gene: .; abundance: many; j_gene: TRBJ2-7; CDR3nt: TGTGCCAGCAGTTTAGTGTCAGGGGGGGCCTACGAGCAGTACTTC; CDR3aa: CASSLVSGGAYEQYF
v_gene: TRBV18; d_gene: .; abundance: many; j_gene: TRBJ1-5; CDR3nt: TGTGCCAGCTCACCAAGCAGGGATCAGCCCCAGCATTTT; CDR3aa: CASSPSRDQPQHF
v_gene: TRBV9; d_gene: .; abundance: many; j_gene: TRBJ2-3; CDR3nt: TGTGCCAGCAGCAAAGCCCCGCGCCTAAAAATCACAGATACGCAGTATTTT; CDR3aa: CASSKAPRLKITDTQYF
v_gene: TRBV3-1; d_gene: .; abundance: many; j_gene: TRBJ2-3; CDR3nt: TGTGCCAGCAGCTGGACAGCACGAACAGATACGCAGTATTTT; CDR3aa: CASSWTARTDTQYF
v_gene: TRBV28; d_gene: .; abundance: many; j_gene: TRBJ1-3; CDR3nt: TGTGCCAGCAGTCTCATCCCCGGGACGGACACCATATATTTT; CDR3aa: CASSLIPGTDTIYF
v_gene: TRBV4-1; d_gene: .; abundance: .; j_gene: TRBJ2-7; CDR3nt: .; CDR3aa: CASSQDVGPGASGGGRGYEQYF
v_gene: TRBV28; d_gene: .; abundance: many; j_gene: TRBJ1-3; CDR3nt: TGTGCCAGCAGTTCTCCCTCGGCAGGGGATTCTGGAAACACCATATATTTT; CDR3aa: CASSSPSAGDSGNTIYF
v_gene: TRBV28; d_gene: .; abundance: .; j_gene: TRBJ2-6; CDR3nt: TGTGCCAACAGTTTCAGGGGGGTTGGAGGGGCCAACGTCCTGACTTTC; CDR3aa: CANSFRGVGGANVLTF
v_gene: TRBV28; d_gene: TRBD1; abundance: many; j_gene: TRBJ1-2; CDR3nt: TGTGCCAGCAGTGAGGGACAGGGGACGGACTATGGCTACACCTTC; CDR3aa: CASSEGQGTDYGYTF
v_gene: TRBV11-2; d_gene: TRBD1; abundance: .; j_gene: TRBJ1-1; CDR3nt: TGTGCCAGCAGCCTACAGGGGTGGTACACTGAAGCTTTCTTT; CDR3aa: CASSLQGWYTEAFF
v_gene: TRBV7-6; d_gene: .; abundance: .; j_gene: TRBJ1-3; CDR3nt: TGTGCCAGCAGCTTAGAGCCGAGGGGGAGCTCTGGAAACACCATATATTTT; CDR3aa: CASSLEPRGSSGNTIYF
v_gene: TRBV6-5; d_gene: .; abundance: many; j_gene: TRBJ1-1; CDR3nt: TGTGCCAGCAGTTACCCCTCGGACCCGGAGGGGCATACTGAAGCTTTCTTT; CDR3aa: CASSYPSDPEGHTEAFF
v_gene: TRBV11-2; d_gene: .; abundance: many; j_gene: TRBJ1-1; CDR3nt: TGTGCCAGCAGCACACAGGGAGATGCTGAAGCTTTCTTT; CDR3aa: CASSTQGDAEAFF
v_gene: TRBV9; d_gene: .; abundance: once; j_gene: TRBJ2-5; CDR3nt: TGTGCCAGCAGCGGGTCAACACAAGAGACCCAGTACTTC; CDR3aa: CASSGSTQETQYF
v_gene: TRBV9; d_gene: .; abundance: many; j_gene: TRBJ1-5; CDR3nt: TGTGCCAGCAGCGTAGAGGGGGTAGTCAATCAGCCCCAGCATTTT; CDR3aa: CASSVEGVVNQPQHF
v_gene: TRBV7-2; d_gene: TRBD2; abundance: .; j_gene: TRBJ2-5; CDR3nt: TGTGCCAGCAGCTCGAGGCCGACTAGCGCCCAAGAGACCCAGTACTTC; CDR3aa: CASSSRPTSAQETQYF
v_gene: TRBV10-3; d_gene: .; abundance: few; j_gene: TRBJ2-3; CDR3nt: TGTGCCATCAGTGATGTTGCGGATCCGAGCACAGATACGCAGTATTTT; CDR3aa: CAISDVADPSTDTQYF
v_gene: TRBV4-1; d_gene: TRBD2; abundance: many; j_gene: TRBJ2-3; CDR3nt: TGCGCCAGCAGCCCAGGACTAGCGGGGCATCCTAGCACAGATACGCAGTATTTT; CDR3aa: CASSPGLAGHPSTDTQYF
v_gene: TRBV4-3; d_gene: TRBD2; abundance: .; j_gene: TRBJ2-1; CDR3nt: TGCGCCAGCAGCCAAACTAGCGGGGCATACAATGAGCAGTTCTTC; CDR3aa: CASSQTSGAYNEQFF
v_gene: TRBV6-1; d_gene: .; abundance: .; j_gene: TRBJ2-4; CDR3nt: TGTGCCACCCTCCACCCAGCCAAAAACATTCAGTACTTC; CDR3aa: CATLHPAKNIQYF
v_gene: TRBV28; d_gene: TRBD1; abundance: many; j_gene: TRBJ2-1; CDR3nt: TGTGCCAGCAGTCCCACTCCGGGACAGAACTACAATGAGCAGTTCTTC; CDR3aa: CASSPTPGQNYNEQFF
v_gene: TRBV20-1; d_gene: TRBD1; abundance: few; j_gene: TRBJ1-2; CDR3nt: TGCAGTGCTCTTACAGGGGGTCATGGCTACACCTTC; CDR3aa: CSALTGGHGYTF
v_gene: TRBV19; d_gene: .; abundance: few; j_gene: TRBJ1-1; CDR3nt: TGTGCCAGTAGTAAACAGGGCATCACTGAAGCTTTCTTT; CDR3aa: CASSKQGITEAFF
v_gene: TRBV30; d_gene: .; abundance: many; j_gene: TRBJ1-5; CDR3nt: TGTGCCTGGAGTGTACAGGGAAATCAGCCCCAGCATTTT; CDR3aa: CAWSVQGNQPQHF
v_gene: TRBV4-1; d_gene: .; abundance: many; j_gene: TRBJ2-5; CDR3nt: TGCGCCAGCAGCCAAGGCGGGCGTCGCCGCCAAGAGACCCAGTACTTC; CDR3aa: CASSQGGRRRQETQYF
v_gene: TRBV7-2; d_gene: .; abundance: many; j_gene: TRBJ1-1; CDR3nt: TGTGCCAGCAGCTTAGGTCGGGGGCGTTACACTGAAGCTTTCTTT; CDR3aa: CASSLGRGRYTEAFF